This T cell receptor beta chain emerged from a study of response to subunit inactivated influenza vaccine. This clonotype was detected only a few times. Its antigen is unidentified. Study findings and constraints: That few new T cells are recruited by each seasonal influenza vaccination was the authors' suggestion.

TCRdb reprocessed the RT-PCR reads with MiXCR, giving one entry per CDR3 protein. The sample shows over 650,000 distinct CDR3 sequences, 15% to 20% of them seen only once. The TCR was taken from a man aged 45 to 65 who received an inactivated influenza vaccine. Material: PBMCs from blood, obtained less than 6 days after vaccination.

The CDR3 coding sequence is TGTGCCATCAGCCCGGACGAGAGGTCACCCCTCCACTTT. It yields the protein CAISPDERSPLHF. The chain combines TRBV10-3 with TRBJ1-6; D is unclear. Per germline, CDR1 ENHRY and CDR2 SYGVKD. The length of the CDR3 is 13 residues. The ends were cut back, 6 bases at V and 10 bases at J, with 13 bases in the middle.